This T cell receptor beta chain was profiled in a study of blood T cell repertoires in COVID-19. Study-wide background: The United States, Italy and Spain supplied acute and convalescent COVID-19 samples. Sample material is recorded as cDNA or gDNA derived from T cells, B-cell-depleted T cells, or PBMCs.

The CDR3 consists of 12 residues. Germline assignment: CDR1 SGHTS and CDR2 YDEGEE. As originally analysed: Scientists estimated how many nucleated cells there were by amplifying reference gene primers. TCRdb's table, derived via immunoSEQ multiplex PCR, lists solely in-frame clones and lacks some. For V, J and clone size, that table is used; D and trimming come from the DNA. Here the sample spans over 600,000 clones, 80% to 90% being singletons. Of note for this clone: The junction departs from the called germline gene at one end, perhaps through a read error.

The V call is TRBV5-8, the J call TRBJ1-2; D remains unclear. The sequenced sample was peripheral blood. This clonotype was obtained from a woman aged 18-30 years with acute or convalescent COVID-19. The CDR3 here is CASSDPGVDTLF. The CDR3 nucleotides read TGTGCCAGCAGCGACCCGGGAGTCGACACTCTCTTC. Full variable domain (remainder filled in from reference TRBV5-8 and TRBJ1-2): EAGVTQSPTHLIKTRGQQATLRCSPISGHTSVYWYQQALGLGLQFLLWYDEGEERNRGNFPPRFSGRQFPNYSSELNVNALELEDSALYLCASSDPGVDTLFGSGTRLTVV.